This record covers a single T cell receptor beta chain. What it binds is not known. Measured with immunoSEQ multiplex PCR; TCRdb has only the in-frame clones, and not every one. Altogether under 85,000 clones are present, roughly 85% being singletons, with the ten largest covering approximately 3.1%. The data derive from a study of OX40 agonist ivuxolimab in advanced cancers. The germline gives CDR1 SEHNR, CDR2 FQNEAQ (reference sequence). V gave up 1 base and J gave up 10 bases, with 7 bases separating them. The CDR3 runs to 12 residues. The study, taken as a whole, reports: Blood T cells, both CD4+ and CD8+, expanded clonally by week 6 at 0.1 to 3.0 mg/kg.

This chain uses TRBV7-9 with TRBJ1-4, with a possible D match to TRBD1 (6 bases). Sequenced material: CD4+ or CD8+ T cells sorted from blood, taken in a trial of the OX40 agonist ivuxolimab. This receptor was identified in an adult with an advanced solid tumor such as melanoma, head and neck, liver or kidney cancer. CDR3 region: CASSLGGAKLFF. The CDR3 nucleotides are TGTGCCAGCAGCTTAGGGGGGGCAAAACTGTTTTTT.